The 25 T cell receptor beta chains listed next were all sequenced from one sample in a study of shared clonotypes between healthy human individuals. Positively selected for CCR7, the CD45RO-negative cells used as naive CD8 cells excluded terminally differentiated effector memory CD45RA+ cells. The method was immunoSEQ multiplex PCR; TCRdb's version includes in-frame clones alone and lacks a portion of them. The data hold hundreds of thousands of clones, with about 95% observed a single time. Sequenced material: naive CD8+ T cells sorted from blood. These receptors were obtained from a woman aged 25 to 39 in good health.

The gene calls are TRBV21-1 and TRBJ2-1; the table's D call TRBD2 went unverified against the DNA. TRBV21-1 is marked as a pseudogene. This CDR3 is built from 17 residues. CDR3 coding DNA: TGTGCCAGCAGCAAATTCCGGACTAGCGGGAGTATCCATGAGCAGTTCTTC. Encoded protein: CASSKFRTSGSIHEQFF.

V is TRBV14 and J is TRBJ1-1; TRBD1 matches 8 bases. CDR3 length equals 18 residues. J gave up 5 bases and V 1 base, and 15 bases lay outside the gene matches. Germline V gives CDR1 SGHDN, CDR2 FVKESK. CDR3: CASSQGAGAGGLWTEAFF. The CDR3 DNA follows: TGTGCCAGCAGCCAAGGGGCGGGGGCAGGGGGCCTGTGGACTGAAGCTTTCTTT.

The rearrangement joins TRBV5-4 to TRBJ1-1, with D possibly matching TRBD1 (5 bases). In germline, CDR1 is SGHNT, CDR2 YYREEE (reference sequence). Between the trimmed V and J ends, which lost 4 bases and 4 bases, there was a span of 14 bases. CDR3 length equals 14 residues. Here the CDR3 reads CASSHTGGLTEAFF. Written as DNA, the CDR3 is TGTGCCAGCAGCCACACTGGGGGTCTCACTGAAGCTTTCTTT.

The chain links TRBV7-8 to TRBJ1-1, with 11 bases that match TRBD1. The CDR3 is 15 residues long. Germline CDR1 reads SGHVS; CDR2 reads FQNEAQ. V lost 4 bases, J lost 2 bases, and 3 bases stayed unmatched. Here the CDR3 DNA reads TGTGCCAGCAGCTGGACAGGGGGCGTAAACACTGAAGCTTTCTTT. This encodes CASSWTGGVNTEAFF.

The chain employs TRBV2 and TRBJ2-1, with 7 bases aligning to TRBD2. CDR3 size: 15 residues. Germline V gene sequence: CDR1 SNHLY, CDR2 FYNNEI. V was pared by 4 bases and J by 2 bases, with 5 bases of the junction left unmatched. The CDR3 DNA reads TGTGCCAGCAGTGGGTCTAGCGGCCCCTACAATGAGCAGTTCTTC. As protein: CASSGSSGPYNEQFF.

The chain employs TRBV7-2 and TRBJ2-1; 11 bases line up with TRBD2. Germline assignment: CDR1 SGHTA and CDR2 FQGNSA. J was trimmed by 0 bases and V by 1 base; bases with no gene match: 2. This CDR3 contains 17 residues. CDR3 region: CASSLDGTSGSYNEQFF. In DNA, the CDR3 is TGTGCCAGCAGCTTAGACGGGACTAGCGGCTCCTACAATGAGCAGTTCTTC.

The rearrangement links TRBV14 to TRBJ2-7; 11 bases align to TRBD2. The CDR3 contains 16 residues. The V gene's germline CDR1 is SGHDN and CDR2 FVKESK. The trim removed 3 bases at V and 4 bases at J, leaving 8 bases unmatched. In DNA form, the CDR3 reads TGTGCCAGCAGCCAGGGACTAGCGGCAAGCCTATACGAGCAGTACTTC. Translating it yields CASSQGLAASLYEQYF.

This clone was counted a few times. The J gene is TRBJ1-1, the V gene TRBV19; 7 bases fit TRBD1. The CDR3 is made up of 16 amino acids. Trimming at V came to 3 bases and at J to 3 bases, leaving 10 bases not matched to a gene. Germline CDR1 LNHDA, CDR2 SQIVND (reference sequence). The CDR3 loop is CASSIRGRGSYTEAFF. The CDR3 bases are TGTGCCAGTAGTATTCGGGGCAGGGGGTCTTACACTGAAGCTTTCTTT.

This CDR3 reads CATRTSGSIYEQYF. The DNA for the CDR3 is TGTGCCACTAGGACTAGCGGGAGTATCTACGAGCAGTACTTC. The V call is TRBV11-2, the J call TRBJ2-7; TRBD2 aligns across 13 bases. This CDR3 spans 14 amino acids. CDR1 is SGHAT, CDR2 FQNNGV, per germline. The junction had 6 bases not matched to a gene; V was cut back by 10 bases and J by 3 bases.

This clone was detected once. This specimen includes other DNA sequences encoding the same CDR3. The chain combines TRBV5-4 with TRBJ2-7, with TRBD2 identical over 8 bases. The CDR3 has 12 residues. Per germline, CDR1 SGHNT and CDR2 YYREEE (reference sequence). J lost 4 bases, V lost 4 bases, and 1 base had no gene match. CDR3 coding DNA: TGTGCCAGCAGCCCGGGGGGGTACGAGCAGTACTTC. This translates into CASSPGGYEQYF.

The chain links TRBV7-9 to TRBJ2-1; the D is unclear. Germline assignment: CDR1 SEHNR and CDR2 FQNEAQ (reference sequence). The CDR3 runs to 13 residues. Trimming removed 2 bases from V and 12 bases from J, with 14 bases in between. For the CDR3, the DNA is TGTGCCAGCAGCTTAAGTGAGGCGATGGGGCAGTTCTTC. This encodes CASSLSEAMGQFF.

The rearrangement joins TRBV6-1 to TRBJ1-2; TRBD1 matches at 10 bases. The germline CDR1 and CDR2 sequences are MNHNS and SASEGT. This CDR3 comprises 15 residues. J gave up 3 bases and V 6 bases, and 7 bases lay outside the gene matches. CDR3 sequence reads: CASRDRDRGYYGYTF. Here the CDR3 DNA reads TGTGCCAGCAGAGACCGGGACAGGGGTTACTATGGCTACACCTTC.

The chain combines TRBV19 with TRBJ2-1; 7 nucleotides agree with TRBD2. Germline loops: CDR1 LNHDA, CDR2 SQIVND (reference sequence). CDR3 length equals 17 residues. Unmatched junction bases numbered 5, after V lost 0 bases and J lost 0 bases. This CDR3 is CASSIDGGGSSYNEQFF. The DNA of the CDR3 is TGTGCCAGTAGTATAGACGGCGGCGGGAGCTCCTACAATGAGCAGTTCTTC.

The chain combines TRBV30 with TRBJ1-2; D unclear. The germline gives CDR1 GTSNPN, CDR2 SVGIG (reference sequence). Trimming took off 4 bases at V and 6 bases at J, with 12 bases between the two ends. This CDR3 comprises 12 residues. CDR3 protein: CAWTRGSDGYTF. The CDR3 nucleotides are TGTGCCTGGACAAGAGGGTCGGATGGCTACACCTTC.

V is TRBV9 and J is TRBJ2-1; 8 bases align to TRBD2. The V gene's germline CDR1 is SGDLS and CDR2 YYNGEE. CDR3 length: 14 amino acids. V was pared by 4 bases and J by 7 bases, with 7 bases of the junction left unmatched. The CDR3 DNA sequence: TGTGCCAGCAGCCCCAGCGGGAGTAGGAATGAGCAGTTCTTC. This sequence encodes CASSPSGSRNEQFF.

This chain links TRBV15 with TRBJ2-1, with D possibly matching TRBD1 (5 bases). Germline V gives CDR1 LNHNV, CDR2 YYDKDF (reference sequence). The CDR3 sequence is 15 residues long. V was cut by 0 bases and J by 7 bases, with 13 bases left in between. In DNA, the CDR3 is TGTGCCACCAGCAGAGAAGATTTCAAGGGGAATGAGCAGTTCTTC. Its translation is CATSREDFKGNEQFF. The variable domain in full, completed from reference TRBV15 and TRBJ2-1, reads DAMVIQNPRYQVTQFGKPVTLSCSQTLNHNVMYWYQQKSSQAPKLLFHYYDKDFNNEADTPDNFQSRRPNTSFCFLDIRSPGLGDTAMYLCATSREDFKGNEQFFGPGTRLTVL.

This clone was seen just once. This CDR3 is also generated by other DNA sequences in the sample. The genes are TRBV5-6 and TRBJ1-5; D is unclear. This CDR3 has 12 residues. CDR1 and CDR2 from the germline V gene are SGHDT and YYEEEE. Between the trimmed V and J ends, which lost 0 bases and 4 bases, there was a span of 2 bases. CDR3 residues: CASSLGNQPQHF. Written as DNA, the CDR3 is TGTGCCAGCAGCTTGGGTAATCAGCCCCAGCATTTT.

J is TRBJ2-1 and V is TRBV25-1; D unclear. The CDR3 is 14 amino acids. Germline V gives CDR1 MGHDK, CDR2 SYGVNS. Trimming stripped 7 bases from V and 6 bases from J, with 16 bases between. The CDR3 bases are TGTGCCAGCACCCCCGGGTCCCCCCGCAATGAGCAGTTCTTC. Translating gives CASTPGSPRNEQFF.

The chain uses TRBV27 and TRBJ2-1; D remains ambiguous. The germline V gene encodes CDR1 MNHEY and CDR2 SMNVEV (reference sequence). The CDR3 has 12 amino acids. Trimming shortened V by 4 bases and J by 14 bases, and 15 bases separated the two germline ends. The CDR3 is CASSSHETIKFF. The CDR3 DNA follows: TGTGCCAGCAGTTCGCATGAAACAATAAAGTTCTTC.

About this clone itself: Other DNA sequences in the same sample also yield this CDR3. DNA for the CDR3: TGTGCCAGCAGTCCCTCAAGCTCCTACGAGCAGTACTTC. Protein sequence: CASSPSSSYEQYF. The J gene is TRBJ2-7, the V gene TRBV27; D ambiguous. In germline, CDR1 is MNHEY, CDR2 SMNVEV (reference sequence). Trimming removed 5 bases at V and 0 bases at J, with 8 bases between. This CDR3 is 13 amino acids long.

This chain connects TRBV29-1 to TRBJ2-3, with 8 bases identical to TRBD1. V dropped 7 bases and J dropped 1; count of bases not matched to a gene: 4. Germline V gene sequence: CDR1 SQVTM, CDR2 ANQGSEA. CDR3 length: 13 amino acids. CDR3 coding DNA: TGCAGCGCCCAGGACAGGGGCACAGATACGCAGTATTTT. Its protein is CSAQDRGTDTQYF.

This chain joins TRBV27 and TRBJ2-7; 7 bases align to TRBD1. The germline V gene has CDR1 MNHEY and CDR2 SMNVEV (reference sequence). V lost 4 bases, J lost 6 bases, and 0 bases stayed unmatched. The CDR3 runs to 11 residues. Here the CDR3 DNA reads TGTGCCAGCAGTTCAGGGGGCGAGCAGTACTTC. Translation: CASSSGGEQYF.

The chain combines TRBV2 with TRBJ2-3, with 8 bases that match TRBD1. V shed 8 bases, J shed 0 bases, and the junction held 22 bases outside the gene matches. In germline, CDR1 is SNHLY, CDR2 FYNNEI. The CDR3 length is 20 residues. The CDR3 nucleotides are TGTGCCAGCTCTTCGCGAGCCGGACAGGGAATAACTCCTAGCACAGATACGCAGTATTTT. This gives the protein CASSSRAGQGITPSTDTQYF.

This clone was seen just once. At one end, the junction sequence differs from germline, possibly due to a read error. The CDR3 nucleotides are TGTGCCACCAGCAGAGTAGGCAAGCAGCCCCAGCATTTT. As protein: CATSRVGKQPQHF. The V call is TRBV15, the J call TRBJ1-5, with D hard to call. Looked up from germline, CDR1 is LNHNV and CDR2 is YYDKDF (reference sequence). This CDR3 has 13 residues.

The V call is TRBV28, the J call TRBJ2-7; a possible D gene is TRBD2 (5 bases). V gave up 3 bases and J gave up 3 bases, with 18 bases separating them. The CDR3 is made up of 16 amino acids. Germline V gene data show CDR1 as MDHEN and CDR2 as SYDVKM. The CDR3 is CASSLSIGDGSYEQYF. The CDR3 bases are TGTGCCAGCAGTTTGAGTATCGGGGATGGCAGCTACGAGCAGTACTTC.